One and the same sample provided the 5 T cell receptor beta chains below, sequenced in a study of blood T cell repertoires in COVID-19 (dated by TCRdb to the early 2020s). The method was the immunoSEQ multiplex PCR assay. The clones in this table, taken by TCRdb from immuneACCESS, are in-frame only. Not every clone is retained; where verified, under half of the shortfall comes from an unresolved V gene, and the cause of the rest is unknown. The sample profile shows over 55,000 clones; approximately 85% of them were found once. The ten largest clones capture more than 4% of the sample. Sequenced sample: peripheral blood. These receptors all come from a human donor in a cohort sampled during active COVID-19.

This rearrangement joins TRBV11-2 to TRBJ2-5, with 11 bases lining up with TRBD1. With 5 bases clipped from V and 9 bases from J, the junction kept 17 bases outside the gene matches. Germline V CDR1 and CDR2: SGHAT, FQNNGV. The CDR3 loop spans 17 amino acids. The DNA for the CDR3 is TGTGCCAGCAGCATTGGACAGGGGGCGGTCGGCACCGGGGCCCAGTACTTC. Its protein is CASSIGQGAVGTGAQYF.

The chain has TRBV19 and TRBJ1-5, with D maybe TRBD1 (6 bases). Per the germline V gene, CDR1 is LNHDA and CDR2 is SQIVND (reference sequence). The V end lost 5 bases, the J end lost 0 bases, and 11 bases lay between the germline ends. This CDR3 is 15 amino acids long. Written as DNA, the CDR3 is TGTGCCAGTAGTGGACAGATCCTTAGCAATCAGCCCCAGCATTTT. Its translation: CASSGQILSNQPQHF.

This chain joins TRBV6-5 and TRBJ2-1; tentatively, D is TRBD1 (7 bases). V dropped 8 bases and J dropped 9 bases, with 20 bases sitting between them. CDR3 length: 14 amino acids. Looked up from germline, CDR1 is MNHEY and CDR2 is SVGAGI. CDR3 protein: CASFLGGARGEQFF. The CDR3 DNA reads TGTGCCAGCTTTCTAGGGGGCGCGCGGGGTGAGCAGTTCTTC.

This clone appeared a few times. J is TRBJ2-3 and V is TRBV24-1, with D perhaps matching TRBD1 (5 bases). V lost 5 bases to trimming and J lost 4 bases, with 12 bases between them. This CDR3 is 14 amino acids long. CDR1 KGHDR and CDR2 SFDVKD come from the germline V gene. The CDR3 bases are TGTGCCACCAGTGGGAGAAGGGGCGCAGATACGCAGTATTTT. Protein: CATSGRRGADTQYF.

The chain recombines TRBV5-1 with TRBJ2-1, with 7 nucleotides matching TRBD2. Germline V lookup: CDR1 SGHRS, CDR2 YFSETQ. The junction had 28 bases not matched to a gene; V was cut back by 4 bases and J by 3 bases. The length of the CDR3 is 22 residues. CDR3 in amino acids: CASSPGGFRGLDRAGSYNEQFF. DNA of the CDR3: TGCGCCAGCAGCCCGGGGGGTTTCCGGGGCCTTGACCGGGCGGGGAGCTACAATGAGCAGTTCTTC.